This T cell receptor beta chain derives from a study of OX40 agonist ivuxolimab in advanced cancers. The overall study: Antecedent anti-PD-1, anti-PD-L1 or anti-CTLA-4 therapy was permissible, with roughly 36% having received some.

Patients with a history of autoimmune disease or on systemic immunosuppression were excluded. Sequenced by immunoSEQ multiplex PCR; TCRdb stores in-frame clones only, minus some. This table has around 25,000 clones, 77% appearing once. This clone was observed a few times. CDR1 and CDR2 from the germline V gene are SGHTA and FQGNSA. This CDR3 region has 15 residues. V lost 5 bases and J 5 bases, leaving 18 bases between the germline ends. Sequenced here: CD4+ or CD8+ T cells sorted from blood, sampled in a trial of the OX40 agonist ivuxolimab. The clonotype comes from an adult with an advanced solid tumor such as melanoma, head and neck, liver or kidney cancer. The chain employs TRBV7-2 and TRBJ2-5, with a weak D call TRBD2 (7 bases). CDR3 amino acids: CASSPRQGRGETQYF. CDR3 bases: TGTGCCAGCAGCCCCAGGCAGGGGCGGGGGGAGACCCAGTACTTC. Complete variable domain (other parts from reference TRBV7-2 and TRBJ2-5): GAGVSQSPSNKVTEKGKDVELRCDPISGHTALYWYRQSLGQGLEFLIYFQGNSAPDKSGLPSDRFSAERTGGSVSTLTIQRTQQEDSAVYLCASSPRQGRGETQYFGPGTRLLVL.